Detailed here is one T cell receptor beta chain. Its antigen is unidentified. Germline CDR1 MNHEY, CDR2 SVGAGI. J lost 6 bases, V lost 7 bases, and 6 bases had no gene match. The CDR3 runs to 12 residues. From blood CD8+ and CD4+ T cells, the TCR beta chain was sequenced. TEMRA cells underwent FACS enrichment and CD8+ and CD4+ T cells underwent negative isolation. This entry is derived from a study of CD8 T cells in Susac syndrome. Whole-study findings and limits: It was acknowledged in the study that its TCR sequencing and HLA analysis involved a relatively small number of individuals.

cDNA came from 0.5 to 1 ug RNA primed by random hexamers. Amplification of the TCR beta CDR3 was carried out by immunoSEQ multiplex PCR, which spanned a total of 54 Vbeta and 13 Jbeta segments. TCRdb passed the immunoSEQ multiplex PCR reads through MiXCR, listing each CDR3 protein once. The sample carries about 210,000 distinct CDR3 sequences, 85% to 95% recorded once. This TCR derives from a human donor with Susac syndrome. The sample taken for sequencing was CD4+ T cells from PBMCs. The V call is TRBV6-5, the J call TRBJ2-7; 7 bases fit TRBD1. Here the CDR3 reads CASKRGRSEQYF. The DNA of the CDR3 is TGTGCCAGCAAAAGGGGGCGAAGCGAGCAGTACTTC.